The following is a TCR beta chain sequence with its context. This sample was included in a study of cytomegalovirus exposure and HLA in healthy donors. PCR was performed using 60 Vbeta and 13 Jbeta primers. Produced via immunoSEQ multiplex PCR; TCRdb's table is partial and in-frame only. Of more than 150,000 clones listed, roughly 80% are singletons. The CDR3 has 12 residues. CDR1 and CDR2 from the germline V gene are SEHNR and FQNEAQ (reference sequence). V was pared by 4 bases and J by 7 bases, with 3 bases of the junction left unmatched. This rearrangement joins TRBV7-9 to TRBJ1-1, with TRBD1 matching over 7 bases. Material: PBMCs. This TCR was sampled from a man in his forties or fifties in good health and CMV-seronegative. Here the CDR3 DNA reads TGTGCCAGCAGCTCCGACAGGGTTGAAGCTTTCTTT. Protein sequence: CASSSDRVEAFF.